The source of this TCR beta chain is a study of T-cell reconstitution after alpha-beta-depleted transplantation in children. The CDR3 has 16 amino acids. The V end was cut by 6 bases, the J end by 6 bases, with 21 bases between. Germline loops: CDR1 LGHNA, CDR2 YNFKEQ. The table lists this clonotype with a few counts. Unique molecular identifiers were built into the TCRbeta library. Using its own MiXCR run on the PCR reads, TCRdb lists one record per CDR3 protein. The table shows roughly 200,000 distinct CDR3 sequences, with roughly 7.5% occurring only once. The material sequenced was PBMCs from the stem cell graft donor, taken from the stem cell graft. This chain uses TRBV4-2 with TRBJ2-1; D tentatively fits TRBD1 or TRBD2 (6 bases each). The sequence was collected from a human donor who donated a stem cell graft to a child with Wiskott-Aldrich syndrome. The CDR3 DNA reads TGTGCCAGCAGTTCTGACCTCGGGGGCCGAGGCAATGAGCAGTTCTTC. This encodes CASSSDLGGRGNEQFF.